This TCR beta chain was recovered during a study of T cell changes during pregnancy in multiple sclerosis. Measured with immunoSEQ multiplex PCR; TCRdb has only the in-frame clones, and not every one. The sample shows 40,000 to 60,000 clones, about 90% of them seen only once. The V and J ends lost 3 bases and 7 bases, in that order; junction bases with no gene match: 10. The CDR3 extends over 15 amino acids. From germline, CDR1 is SGHRS and CDR2 YFSETQ. This clonotype originated in a female donor in good health, enrolled as a control in a pregnancy study. Material: peripheral blood, obtained in the first trimester of pregnancy. The rearrangement links TRBV5-1 to TRBJ2-1; 7 bases are a match to TRBD2. The CDR3 DNA sequence: TGCGCCAGCAGCTCCGTCGGGGGGACCCAGAATGAGCAGTTCTTC. Translation gives CASSSVGGTQNEQFF.